This T cell receptor (beta chain) derives from a study of blood T cell repertoires in COVID-19. Study-level background: Material from acute and convalescent COVID-19 was sourced from the United States, Italy and Spain. PBMCs, B-cell-depleted T cells, or T cells were the source of the cDNA or gDNA that made up the material.

Seattle's enrolled individuals joined amid active infection and were then monitored longitudinally. Authors' data handling: Amplification with reference gene primers provided the estimates of nucleated cell counts. Only in-frame clones appear in the TCRdb table, and some are missing; sequencing was by immunoSEQ multiplex PCR. V and J calls and clone size are as listed in that table; D and trimming were resolved from the DNA. Of around 340,000 clones in the sample, around 88% were seen once. This CDR3 spans 15 amino acids. Germline lookup yields CDR1 KGHSH and CDR2 LQKENI. V was clipped by 2 bases and J by 1 base; unmatched bases: 4.

The TCR comes from a woman aged 55-69 years with COVID-19, enrolled during active disease. The sequenced material came from peripheral blood. J is TRBJ2-5 and V is TRBV18; the match to TRBD2 covers 7 bases. The CDR3 nucleotides read TGTGCCAGCTCACCAGGGGAGCGGGGCCAAGAGACCCAGTACTTC. Its translation is CASSPGERGQETQYF.